The source of this TCR beta chain is a study of vaccination and CD4 T cells after COVID-19. Deletions cut 5 bases from V and 6 bases from J, with 11 bases between. The CDR3 has 14 residues. The V gene's germline CDR1 is MNHEY and CDR2 SMNVEV (reference sequence). Scientists ran DNA taken from cultured CD4+ T cells through the Oncomine TCR Beta short-read assay for sequencing. TCRdb re-analysed the PCR reads in MiXCR, keeping a single row per CDR3 protein. There are 9,500 to 10,000 distinct CDR3 sequences in the sample; approximately 51% occur only once, and approximately 39% lies in the top ten. Treatment here: roughly 10-day PBMC culture with coronavirus spike peptide pools or control peptides (ViraFEST assay). Of note for this clonotype: Antigen unknown.

The TCR was taken from a human donor who had recovered from COVID-19. Sequenced input: CD4+ T cells from blood, cultured in vitro. This sequence joins TRBV27 and TRBJ1-6; TRBD1 might be the D (5 bases). The CDR3 region is CASSPDSSNSPLHF. In nucleotides, the CDR3 is TGTGCCAGCAGTCCCGACAGTTCTAATTCACCCCTCCACTTT.